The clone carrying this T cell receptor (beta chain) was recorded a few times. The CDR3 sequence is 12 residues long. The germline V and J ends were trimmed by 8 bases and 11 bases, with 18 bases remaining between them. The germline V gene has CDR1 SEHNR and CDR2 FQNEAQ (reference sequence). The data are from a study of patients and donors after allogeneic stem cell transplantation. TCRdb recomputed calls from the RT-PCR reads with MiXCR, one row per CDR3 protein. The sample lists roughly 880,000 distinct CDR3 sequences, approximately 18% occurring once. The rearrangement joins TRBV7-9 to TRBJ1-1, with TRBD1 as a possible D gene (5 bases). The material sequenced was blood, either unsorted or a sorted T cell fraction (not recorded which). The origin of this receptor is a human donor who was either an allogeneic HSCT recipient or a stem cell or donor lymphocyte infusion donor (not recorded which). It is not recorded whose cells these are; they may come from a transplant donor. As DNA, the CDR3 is TGTGCCAGCGAAGAGCTCGGGGCGGGGGCTTTCTTT. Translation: CASEELGAGAFF. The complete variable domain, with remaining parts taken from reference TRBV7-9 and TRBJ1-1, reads DTGVSQNPRHKITKRGQNVTFRCDPISEHNRLYWYRQTLGQGPEFLTYFQNEAQLEKSRLLSDRFSAERPKGSFSTLEIQRTEQGDSAMYLCASEELGAGAFFGQGTRLTVV.